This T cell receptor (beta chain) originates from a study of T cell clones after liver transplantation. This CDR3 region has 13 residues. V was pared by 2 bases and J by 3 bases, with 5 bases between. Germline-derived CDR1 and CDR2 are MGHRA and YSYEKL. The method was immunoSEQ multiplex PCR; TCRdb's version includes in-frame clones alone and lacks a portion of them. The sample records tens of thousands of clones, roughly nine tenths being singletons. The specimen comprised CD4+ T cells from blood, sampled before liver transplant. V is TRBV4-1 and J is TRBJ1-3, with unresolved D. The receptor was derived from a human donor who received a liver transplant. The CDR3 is CASSQPIGNTIYF. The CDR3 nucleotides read TGCGCCAGCAGCCAACCGATTGGAAACACCATATATTTT.